The subject of this entry is one TCR beta chain. What it binds is unknown. Germline CDR1 is LNHDA and CDR2 is SQIVND (reference sequence). This CDR3 is built from 17 residues. V lost 2 bases, J lost 4 bases, and 9 bases stayed unmatched. The source of the sample is a study of OX40 agonist ivuxolimab in advanced cancers. Whole-study context: Ivuxolimab, an agonist antibody against OX40 (CD134), was given to patients.

Findings of the study overall: At 0.1-3.0 mg/kg, partial responders had clonal expansion among the lowest observed.

Clones were read by immunoSEQ multiplex PCR, and TCRdb kept only the in-frame ones, dropping some. Seen here are some 87,000 clones, approximately 95% observed once, and the top ten hold around 10%. Sequencing used CD4+ or CD8+ T cells sorted from blood, obtained in a trial of the OX40 agonist ivuxolimab. The sequence was obtained from an adult with an advanced solid tumor such as melanoma, head and neck, liver or kidney cancer. The chain combines TRBV19 with TRBJ2-3; TRBD2 matches 10 bases. This CDR3 reads CASSITASGSKADTQYF. For the CDR3, the DNA is TGTGCCAGTAGTATAACCGCTAGCGGGAGTAAGGCAGATACGCAGTATTTT.